These T cell receptor beta chains were read from a single sample in a study of blood T cells in healthy people across ages. TCRdb analysed the 5' RACE reads with MiXCR anew, one entry per CDR3 protein. The sample lists about 830,000 distinct CDR3 sequences, 58% seen once, with over 20% in the top ten. The specimen sequenced was blood. The receptors were gathered from a man aged 25 to 45 in good health. CDR3s include the opening cysteine and the closing phenylalanine or tryptophan. The D gene is left open where the match is weak. Only part of the rows carry a size: once, few, many, or a class if the clone is expanded.

D gene: .
V gene: TRBV7-2
clone size: .
J gene: TRBJ2-2
CDR3 protein: CASSPFGADTGELFF
CDR3 DNA: TGTGCCAGCAGCCCGTTCGGGGCGGACACCGGGGAGCTGTTTTTT

D gene: .
V gene: TRBV20-1
clone size: .
J gene: TRBJ2-7
CDR3 protein: CSAPDQGARSSYEQYF
CDR3 DNA: TGCAGTGCCCCGGACCAGGGTGCCCGAAGCTCCTACGAGCAGTACTTC

D gene: TRBD2
V gene: TRBV6-2/TRBV6-3
clone size: .
J gene: TRBJ2-3
CDR3 protein: CASRSSGGRTDTQYF
CDR3 DNA: TGTGCCAGCAGATCTAGCGGGGGACGCACAGATACGCAGTATTTT

D gene: .
V gene: TRBV20-1
clone size: few
J gene: TRBJ2-3
CDR3 protein: CSAFTGTKADTQYF
CDR3 DNA: TGCAGTGCTTTTACCGGGACCAAGGCAGATACGCAGTATTTT

D gene: TRBD1
V gene: TRBV11-2
clone size: .
J gene: TRBJ2-5
CDR3 protein: CASEGQQETQYF
CDR3 DNA: TGTGCCAGCGAGGGACAGCAAGAGACCCAGTACTTC

D gene: TRBD2
V gene: TRBV10-3
clone size: .
J gene: TRBJ2-1
CDR3 protein: CAISDLSGSSWEQFF
CDR3 DNA: TGTGCCATCAGTGACCTGAGCGGGAGCTCCTGGGAGCAGTTCTTC

D gene: .
V gene: TRBV7-3
clone size: .
J gene: TRBJ2-5
CDR3 protein: CASSPWGSGANVQYF
CDR3 DNA: TGTGCCAGCAGCCCCTGGGGGTCTGGGGCCAACGTCCAGTACTTC

D gene: TRBD1
V gene: TRBV12-3/TRBV12-4
clone size: .
J gene: TRBJ2-7
CDR3 protein: CASSSGQGRHEQYF
CDR3 DNA: TGTGCCAGCAGTTCTGGACAGGGGCGCCACGAGCAGTACTTC

D gene: .
V gene: TRBV5-1
clone size: .
J gene: TRBJ2-5
CDR3 protein: CASSFWGNWEETQYF
CDR3 DNA: TGCGCCAGCAGCTTTTGGGGCAATTGGGAAGAGACCCAGTACTTC

D gene: .
V gene: TRBV7-2
clone size: once
J gene: TRBJ1-1
CDR3 protein: CASSLVGLGEAFF
CDR3 DNA: TGTGCCAGCAGCTTAGTTGGTCTGGGTGAAGCTTTCTTT

D gene: .
V gene: TRBV28
clone size: .
J gene: TRBJ2-7
CDR3 protein: CASGAADSRAEQYF
CDR3 DNA: TGTGCCAGCGGCGCCGCCGACAGCCGTGCCGAGCAGTACTTC

D gene: .
V gene: TRBV20-1
clone size: .
J gene: TRBJ2-1
CDR3 protein: CSARYGGSIGNEQFF
CDR3 DNA: TGCAGTGCTAGATATGGAGGGAGCATTGGGAATGAGCAGTTCTTC

D gene: TRBD2
V gene: TRBV5-1
clone size: .
J gene: TRBJ2-3
CDR3 protein: CASSGEGRAGTDTQYF
CDR3 DNA: TGCGCCAGCAGCGGGGAGGGACGAGCGGGCACAGATACGCAGTATTTT

D gene: .
V gene: TRBV7-9
clone size: few
J gene: TRBJ1-2
CDR3 protein: CASSLAGGNYGYTF
CDR3 DNA: TGTGCCAGCAGCTTAGCGGGGGGGAACTATGGCTACACCTTC

D gene: .
V gene: TRBV6-5
clone size: .
J gene: TRBJ2-4
CDR3 protein: CASRSAVNRNIQYF
CDR3 DNA: TGTGCCAGCAGGTCGGCCGTGAATAGAAACATTCAGTACTTC

D gene: .
V gene: TRBV11-2
clone size: .
J gene: TRBJ2-7
CDR3 protein: CASREGRATLHSYEQYF
CDR3 DNA: TGTGCCAGCAGAGAGGGACGGGCCACTCTTCATAGTTACGAGCAGTACTTC

D gene: .
V gene: TRBV28
clone size: .
J gene: TRBJ2-1
CDR3 protein: CASSLPPASLSSYNEQFF
CDR3 DNA: TGTGCCAGCAGTCTTCCACCAGCCTCCCTAAGCTCCTACAATGAGCAGTTCTTC

D gene: .
V gene: TRBV20-1
clone size: .
J gene: TRBJ2-3
CDR3 protein: CSARSPDKISSTDTQYF
CDR3 DNA: TGCAGTGCTAGAAGCCCCGACAAGATCTCTAGCACAGATACGCAGTATTTT

D gene: TRBD2
V gene: TRBV9
clone size: .
J gene: TRBJ2-1
CDR3 protein: CASSSTSGSGNEQFF
CDR3 DNA: TGTGCCAGCAGCAGTACTAGCGGGAGTGGGAATGAGCAGTTCTTC

D gene: .
V gene: TRBV20-1
clone size: once
J gene: TRBJ1-1
CDR3 protein: CSAFPGVGNYMNTEAFF
CDR3 DNA: TGCAGTGCTTTCCCTGGGGTTGGTAACTACATGAACACTGAAGCTTTCTTT

D gene: .
V gene: TRBV7-9
clone size: .
J gene: TRBJ2-5
CDR3 protein: CASSPGTHDGETQYF
CDR3 DNA: TGTGCCAGCAGCCCAGGGACCCACGACGGGGAGACCCAGTACTTC

D gene: .
V gene: TRBV7-9
clone size: .
J gene: TRBJ1-2
CDR3 protein: CASSTTGEVYGYTF
CDR3 DNA: TGTGCCAGCAGCACTACCGGGGAGGTATATGGCTACACCTTC

D gene: .
V gene: TRBV6-5
clone size: .
J gene: TRBJ2-1
CDR3 protein: CASSYSPGAGDYEQFF
CDR3 DNA: TGTGCCAGCAGTTACTCCCCGGGGGCGGGAGACTATGAGCAGTTCTTC

D gene: .
V gene: TRBV27
clone size: .
J gene: TRBJ1-2
CDR3 protein: CASSLSGSYGYTF
CDR3 DNA: TGTGCCAGCAGTTTATCTGGGAGCTATGGCTACACCTTC

D gene: TRBD2
V gene: TRBV7-2
clone size: many
J gene: TRBJ2-5
CDR3 protein: CASSYRGAGEETQYF
CDR3 DNA: TGTGCCAGCAGCTACAGAGGAGCGGGAGAAGAGACCCAGTACTTC

D gene: TRBD2
V gene: TRBV7-8
clone size: .
J gene: TRBJ2-7
CDR3 protein: CASSIGLAGVPYEQYF
CDR3 DNA: TGTGCCAGCAGCATCGGACTAGCGGGGGTTCCCTACGAGCAGTACTTC

D gene: .
V gene: TRBV10-3
clone size: .
J gene: TRBJ2-7
CDR3 protein: CAIVRSGSNEQYF
CDR3 DNA: TGTGCCATCGTAAGGAGTGGGAGTAATGAGCAGTACTTC

D gene: TRBD1
V gene: TRBV20-1
clone size: .
J gene: TRBJ2-5
CDR3 protein: CSGGGQAIQETQYF
CDR3 DNA: TGCAGTGGGGGCGGACAGGCTATCCAAGAGACCCAGTACTTC

D gene: .
V gene: TRBV7-9
clone size: .
J gene: TRBJ2-7
CDR3 protein: CASTSTGRGAYEQYF
CDR3 DNA: TGTGCCAGCACCTCGACGGGCAGGGGCGCCTACGAGCAGTACTTC

D gene: TRBD2
V gene: TRBV6-2/TRBV6-3
clone size: .
J gene: TRBJ2-1
CDR3 protein: CASSSGRWEQFF
CDR3 DNA: TGTGCCAGCAGTAGCGGGAGATGGGAGCAGTTCTTC

D gene: .
V gene: TRBV6-6
clone size: .
J gene: TRBJ2-3
CDR3 protein: CPRVRGAEKSTDTQYF
CDR3 DNA: TGCCCTCGTGTCCGGGGGGCAGAGAAAAGCACAGATACGCAGTATTTT

D gene: TRBD2
V gene: TRBV20-1
clone size: few
J gene: TRBJ2-4
CDR3 protein: CSARGGSNIQYF
CDR3 DNA: TGCAGTGCTAGGGGAGGGTCCAACATTCAGTACTTC

D gene: .
V gene: TRBV18
clone size: .
J gene: TRBJ2-5
CDR3 protein: CASSGFGPDRETQYF
CDR3 DNA: TGTGCCAGCTCAGGCTTCGGTCCGGACAGAGAGACCCAGTACTTC